Included here is one TCR beta chain sequence, with context. Its antigen is not identified. Germline assignment: CDR1 SEHNR and CDR2 FQNEAQ (reference sequence). The CDR3 sequence is 13 residues long. The V gene lost 4 bases and the J gene lost 5 bases, with 10 bases spanning the gap. The data stem from a study of post-analysis software for immune sequencing data. General observations from the study: Relative to controls, patients had 5 or 6 TRBV segments at higher frequency, with TRBV5-6, TRBV5-1 and TRBV20-1 among these.

The library was made from cDNA and included unique molecular identifiers. MiXCR, applied by TCRdb to the PCR reads, yields one record per CDR3 protein. The data show 150,000 or so distinct CDR3 sequences, under 40% seen once. This sample comprised blood, obtained after autologous hematopoietic stem cell transplantation. The sequence was collected from a girl aged 10-17 years with multiple sclerosis. The gene calls are TRBV7-9 and TRBJ2-3; D possibly corresponds to TRBD1 (5 bases). The CDR3 DNA sequence: TGTGCCAGCAGCTCGACAGAGGAAGATACGCAGTATTTT. Translating gives CASSSTEEDTQYF.